This entry lists 24 T cell receptor beta chains sequenced from one sample in a study of human T cells and chemical hapten exposure (dated by TCRdb to about 2021). The time point tag for this specimen amounts to: pre-sensitization, week 0. The treatment or condition label here, explained by the study, means: therapeutic diphenylcyclopropenone sensitization with weekly scalp DPC. Libraries came from RACE. The sequencer listed for this sample is NextSeq 500. Using fastp trimming at Q25 and MiXCR clonotype assembly, TCRdb reanalyzed the public sequencing data and kept in-frame beta chains. Entries are consolidated by CDR3 protein sequence, retaining the most common genes and DNA. In this sample the table shows more than 50,000 distinct CDR3 sequences, about 7% of which occur a single time. The ten biggest clones cover roughly 1.7% of the sample. Here the sequenced sample was whole blood, taken in connection with sensitization to the hapten diphenylcyclopropenone (DPC). All receptors derive from a young woman with alopecia areata. Some clones in this sample may be carry-over from other donors' samples.

With respect to this clonotype: Since a much larger clone is just one base distant, this may be a read error. J is TRBJ1-2 and V is TRBV20-1; 8 nucleotides agree with TRBD1. The CDR3 runs to 13 residues. With V trimmed by 6 bases and J by 2 bases, 5 bases remained unmatched. Germline V CDR1 and CDR2: DFQATT, SNEGSKA (reference sequence). The CDR3 spells CSAIRQGNYGYTF. As DNA, the CDR3 is TGCAGTGCCATAAGACAGGGGAACTATGGCTACACCTTC.

This clonotype has ten or more counts. The CDR3: CSATSSYEQYF. The CDR3 DNA is TGCAGTGCTACCTCTTCCTACGAGCAGTACTTC. V usage is TRBV20-1 and J usage is TRBJ2-7; no clear D gene. The CDR3 runs to 11 residues. Trimming removed 4 bases at V and 1 base at J, with 5 bases between. From germline, CDR1 is DFQATT and CDR2 SNEGSKA (reference sequence).

This clonotype came up many times. The rearrangement links TRBV12-3 or TRBV12-4 to TRBJ2-5, with 7 bases lining up with TRBD1. The ends lost 5 bases at V and 2 bases at J; junction bases unmatched: 8. CDR3 length: 15 residues. CDR3 nucleotides: TGTGCCAGCAGTCACGGGACAGTAGAACAAGAGACCCAGTACTTC. Protein: CASSHGTVEQETQYF.

The sample holds many counts of this clonotype. The CDR3 loop is CSVTRTAVPDEQFF. CDR3 nucleotide sequence: TGCAGCGTAACAAGGACTGCCGTTCCTGATGAGCAGTTCTTC. This chain joins TRBV29-1 and TRBJ2-1; D may be TRBD2 (5 bases). CDR3 length equals 14 residues. The V gene's germline CDR1 is SQVTM and CDR2 ANQGSEA. Trimming removed 6 bases at V and 8 bases at J, with 20 bases between.

At least ten counts were recorded for this clonotype. The chain links TRBV7-9 to TRBJ2-3; 7 positions agree with TRBD2. CDR1 is SEHNR and CDR2 is FQNEAQ in the germline V gene (reference sequence). This CDR3 is 16 amino acids long. V shed 1 base and J 0 bases; nucleotides not matched to a gene: 4. In DNA form, the CDR3 reads TGTGCCAGCAGCTTAGATCCAGCGGGGAGCACAGATACGCAGTATTTT. Residues: CASSLDPAGSTDTQYF.

This clonotype appeared many times. This sequence joins TRBV5-1 and TRBJ2-7; no clear D gene. CDR3 length: 14 residues. Between the trimmed V and J ends, which lost 2 bases and 3 bases, there was a span of 12 bases. Germline loops: CDR1 SGHRS, CDR2 YFSETQ. The CDR3 protein is CASSFGSGFYEQYF. As DNA, the CDR3 is TGCGCCAGCAGCTTTGGCAGTGGGTTCTACGAGCAGTACTTC.

This clonotype was recorded at least ten times. This chain uses TRBV7-3 with TRBJ1-1, with D hard to call. V gave up 6 bases and J gave up 3 bases, with 11 bases separating them. The CDR3 length is 13 residues. The germline V gene encodes CDR1 SGHTA and CDR2 FQGTGA. CDR3 sequence (DNA): TGTGCCAGCAGGTCTAGGGTCGACACTGAAGCTTTCTTT. Its protein product is CASRSRVDTEAFF.

This clonotype has only a few counts. A much larger clone differs from this one at a single base, so this may be a read error. J is TRBJ1-2 and V is TRBV6-6; 8 bases are a match to TRBD1. Germline V gene data show CDR1 as MNHNY and CDR2 as SVGAGI (reference sequence). The CDR3 is 17 amino acids. V shed 2 bases, J shed 1 base, and the junction held 9 bases outside the gene matches. CDR3: CASSYRTGTNRNYGYTF. Written as DNA, the CDR3 is TGTGCCAGCAGTTACCGGACAGGGACCAATCGTAACTATGGCTACACCTTC.

This clonotype was counted many times. This chain joins TRBV20-1 and TRBJ2-7; perhaps TRBD2 as D (5 bases). The length of the CDR3 is 14 residues. The germline gives CDR1 DFQATT, CDR2 SNEGSKA (reference sequence). The V gene lost 2 bases and the J gene lost 2 bases, with 13 bases spanning the gap. As DNA, the CDR3 is TGCAGTGCTAGATCCCGGACTGGAGCCTACGAGCAGTACTTC. As protein: CSARSRTGAYEQYF.

This clonotype was observed at least ten times. V and J are TRBV20-1 and TRBJ2-3; 7 bases align to TRBD2. V was clipped by 6 bases and J by 2 bases; unmatched bases: 2. The germline V gene has CDR1 DFQATT and CDR2 SNEGSKA (reference sequence). The CDR3 is made up of 12 amino acids. This CDR3 reads CSAGLLTDTQYF. The CDR3 nucleotides are TGCAGTGCGGGACTACTCACAGATACGCAGTATTTT.

The chain has TRBV18 and TRBJ2-1; no reliable D call. The CDR3 contains 12 residues. Between the trimmed V and J ends, which lost 2 bases and 8 bases, there was a span of 7 bases. The V gene's germline CDR1 is KGHSH and CDR2 LQKENI. The CDR3 sequence is CASSPFRDEQFF. CDR3 nucleotides: TGTGCCAGCTCACCATTTCGAGATGAGCAGTTCTTC.

This clonotype came up many times. V is TRBV24-1 and J is TRBJ2-1; possibly TRBD1 or TRBD2 for D (5 bases each). V was clipped by 3 bases and J by 11 bases, with 16 bases between them. Germline lookup yields CDR1 KGHDR and CDR2 SFDVKD. The length of the CDR3 is 14 residues. CDR3 loop: CATSDPQLEGQQFF. CDR3 sequence (DNA): TGTGCCACCAGTGATCCACAGCTCGAGGGGCAGCAGTTCTTC.

This clonotype was detected many times. This chain connects TRBV9 to TRBJ1-2; a weak D match, TRBD1 (5 bases). The CDR3 sequence is 12 residues long. Per germline, CDR1 SGDLS and CDR2 YYNGEE. V was clipped by 0 bases and J by 8 bases, with 8 bases between them. CDR3 nucleotides: TGTGCCAGCAGCGTAGGGGACTCAGGCTACACCTTC. This codes for CASSVGDSGYTF.

This clonotype was found many times. The genes are TRBV7-9 and TRBJ1-1; a possible D gene is TRBD1 (6 bases). There are 14 residues in the CDR3. Germline values: CDR1 SEHNR, CDR2 FQNEAQ (reference sequence). V was shortened by 2 bases and J by 10 bases, with 17 bases between the two germline ends. The CDR3 bases are TGTGCCAGCAGCTTAATGGGGGGGCAAGGACGAGCTTTCTTT. Residues: CASSLMGGQGRAFF.

This clonotype was recorded many times. V gene TRBV3-1 combines with J gene TRBJ2-2; D might be TRBD2 (6 bases). V was trimmed by 0 bases and J by 5 bases, leaving 10 bases between them. The CDR3 length is 15 residues. Per germline, CDR1 LGHDT and CDR2 YNNKEL (reference sequence). This chain's CDR3 is CASSQDPRGTGELFF. In DNA form, the CDR3 reads TGTGCCAGCAGCCAAGACCCCCGGGGGACCGGGGAGCTGTTTTTT.

To note about this clonotype: This clone may be a read error of a much larger clone one base away. In nucleotides, the CDR3 is TGCAGCGTGGGAGGAAGCAAAGAGACCCAGTACTTC. Translation gives CSVGGSKETQYF. The J gene is TRBJ2-5, the V gene TRBV29-1; a possible D gene is TRBD2 (6 bases). Germline V gene sequence: CDR1 SQVTM, CDR2 ANQGSEA. The V end was cut by 6 bases, the J end by 3 bases, with 11 bases between. CDR3 size: 12 residues. Supplemented by reference TRBV29-1 and TRBJ2-5, the full variable domain reads SAVISQKPSRDICQRGTSLTIQCQVDSQVTMMFWYRQQPGQSLTLIATANQGSEATYESGFVIDKFPISRPNLTFSTLTVSNMSPEDSSIYLCSVGGSKETQYFGPGTRLLVL.

There are many counts of this clonotype. This chain uses TRBV12-3 or TRBV12-4 with TRBJ2-3; unclear D gene. The CDR3 is 14 residues long. The V end was cut by 1 base, the J end by 2 bases, with 7 bases between. This CDR3 is CASSLGIHTDTQYF. For the CDR3, the DNA is TGTGCCAGCAGTTTAGGGATACACACAGATACGCAGTATTTT.

The sample holds many counts of this clonotype. The chain joins TRBV6-1 to TRBJ2-1, with 9 bases identical to TRBD2. V dropped 2 bases and J dropped 2; count of bases not matched to a gene: 1. Germline V gene data show CDR1 as MNHNS and CDR2 as SASEGT. The CDR3 loop spans 15 amino acids. CDR3 protein: CASSERLAAYNEQFF. In DNA form, the CDR3 reads TGTGCCAGCAGTGAAAGACTAGCGGCCTACAATGAGCAGTTCTTC.

Ten or more counts support this clonotype. This chain connects TRBV9 to TRBJ2-3, with 8 bases fitting TRBD1. CDR1 is SGDLS and CDR2 is YYNGEE in the germline V gene. Trimming took 4 bases from V and 6 from J; bases not matched to a gene: 10. This CDR3 comprises 15 residues. CDR3 sequence reads: CASSTDRGRVDTQYF. DNA of the CDR3: TGTGCCAGCAGCACCGACAGGGGTCGAGTTGATACGCAGTATTTT.

In the case of this clonotype: A much larger clone differs by one base, so this may be a read error. The rearrangement links TRBV6-6 to TRBJ1-5; TRBD1 matches 12 bases. The CDR3 runs to 16 residues. Germline values: CDR1 MNHNY, CDR2 SVGAGI (reference sequence). The ends lost 5 bases at V and 2 bases at J; junction bases unmatched: 4. This CDR3 reads CASSPGTGGGNQPQHF. The CDR3, as DNA: TGTGCCAGCAGTCCAGGGACAGGGGGCGGCAATCAGCCCCAGCATTTT.

This clonotype occurred a few times. The chain recombines TRBV12-3 or TRBV12-4 with TRBJ1-1; D uncertain. Trimming took 1 base from V and 0 from J, leaving 6 bases between them. This CDR3 has 14 residues. DNA of the CDR3: TGTGCCAGCAGTTTAGGGCGGATGAACACTGAAGCTTTCTTT. It encodes CASSLGRMNTEAFF.

This clonotype has just a few counts. The chain links TRBV28 to TRBJ1-3; unclear D gene. Germline assignment: CDR1 MDHEN and CDR2 SYDVKM. The CDR3 spans 15 residues. V was pared by 3 bases and J by 0 bases, with 9 bases between. In DNA, the CDR3 is TGTGCCAGCAGTTTCCCAGCGGACTCTGGAAACACCATATATTTT. Translating gives CASSFPADSGNTIYF.

This clonotype was recorded many times. The genes are TRBV18 and TRBJ2-1, with TRBD2 matching over 10 bases. CDR1 and CDR2 from the germline V gene are KGHSH and LQKENI. V was pared by 3 bases and J by 7 bases, with 3 bases of the junction left unmatched. The CDR3 covers 14 residues. The CDR3 loop is CASSPQGLANEQFF. CDR3 in DNA: TGTGCCAGCTCACCCCAGGGACTAGCGAATGAGCAGTTCTTC.

This chain uses TRBV3-1 with TRBJ2-7; weak D call: TRBD2 (6 bases). CDR1 LGHDT and CDR2 YNNKEL come from the germline V gene (reference sequence). There are 14 residues in the CDR3. The V gene lost 0 bases and the J gene lost 1 base, with 7 bases spanning the gap. In nucleotides, the CDR3 is TGTGCCAGCAGCCAAGAGGGGGGATCCTACGAGCAGTACTTC. Translating gives CASSQEGGSYEQYF.